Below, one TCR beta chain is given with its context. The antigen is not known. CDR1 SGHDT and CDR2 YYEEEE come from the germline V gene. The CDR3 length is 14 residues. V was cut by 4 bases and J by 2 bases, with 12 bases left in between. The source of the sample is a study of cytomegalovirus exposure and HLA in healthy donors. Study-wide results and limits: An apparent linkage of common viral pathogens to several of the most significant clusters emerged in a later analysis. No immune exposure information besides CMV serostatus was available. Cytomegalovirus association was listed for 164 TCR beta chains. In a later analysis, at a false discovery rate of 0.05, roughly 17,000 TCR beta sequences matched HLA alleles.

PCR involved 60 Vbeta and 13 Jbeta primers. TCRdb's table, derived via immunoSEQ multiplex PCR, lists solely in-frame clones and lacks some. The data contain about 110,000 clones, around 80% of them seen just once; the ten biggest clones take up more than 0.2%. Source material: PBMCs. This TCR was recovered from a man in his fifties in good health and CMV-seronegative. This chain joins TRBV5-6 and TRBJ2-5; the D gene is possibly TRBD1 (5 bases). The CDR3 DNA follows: TGTGCCAGCAGCCGGAAAAACAGGCAAGAGACCCAGTACTTC. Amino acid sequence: CASSRKNRQETQYF.